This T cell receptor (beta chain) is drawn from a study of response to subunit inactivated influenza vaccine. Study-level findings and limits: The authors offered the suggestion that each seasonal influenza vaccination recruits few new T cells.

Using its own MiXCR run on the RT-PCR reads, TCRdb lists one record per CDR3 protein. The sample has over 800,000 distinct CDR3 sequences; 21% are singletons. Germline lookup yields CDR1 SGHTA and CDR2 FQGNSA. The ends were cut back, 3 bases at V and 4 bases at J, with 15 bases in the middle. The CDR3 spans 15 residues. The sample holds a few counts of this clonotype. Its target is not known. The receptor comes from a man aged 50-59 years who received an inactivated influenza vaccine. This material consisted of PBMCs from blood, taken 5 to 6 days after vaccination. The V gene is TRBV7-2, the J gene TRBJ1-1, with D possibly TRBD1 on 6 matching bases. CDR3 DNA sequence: TGTGCCAGCAGCTTGGCTTTTGACAGGAGCACTGAAGCTTTCTTT. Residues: CASSLAFDRSTEAFF.